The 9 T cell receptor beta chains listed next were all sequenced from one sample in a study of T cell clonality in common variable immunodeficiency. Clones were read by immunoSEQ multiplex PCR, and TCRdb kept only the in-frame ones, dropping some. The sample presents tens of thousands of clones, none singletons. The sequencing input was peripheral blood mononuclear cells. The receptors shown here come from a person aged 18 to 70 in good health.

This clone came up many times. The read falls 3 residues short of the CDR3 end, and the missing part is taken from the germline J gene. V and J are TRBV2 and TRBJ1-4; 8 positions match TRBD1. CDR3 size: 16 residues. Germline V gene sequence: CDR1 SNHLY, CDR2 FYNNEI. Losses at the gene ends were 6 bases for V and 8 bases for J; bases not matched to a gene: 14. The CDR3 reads CASRAGQGMGGEKLFF. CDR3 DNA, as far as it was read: TGTGCCAGCAGAGCCGGACAGGGTATGGGAGGCGAAAAA.

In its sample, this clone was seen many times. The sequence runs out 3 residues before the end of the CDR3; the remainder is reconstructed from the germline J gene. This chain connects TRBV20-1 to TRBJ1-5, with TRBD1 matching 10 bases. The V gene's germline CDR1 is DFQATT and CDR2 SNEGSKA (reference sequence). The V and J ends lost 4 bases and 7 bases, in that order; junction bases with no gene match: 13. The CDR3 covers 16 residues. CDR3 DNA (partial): TGCAGTGCTATCGAGCGAAGGACAGGGGGAGGACAGCCC. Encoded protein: CSAIERRTGGGQP. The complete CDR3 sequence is CSAIERRTGGGQPQHF.

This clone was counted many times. The CDR3 bases that were read are TGTGCCAGCAGCTTTCCCCCGGACAGCCCTGGGCCC. This sequence encodes CASSFPPDSPGP. The whole CDR3 sequence is CASSFPPDSPGPQHF. The chain combines TRBV7-2 with TRBJ1-5, with a possible D match to TRBD1 (6 bases). The read ends 3 residues shy of where the CDR3 ends; the end is completed using the germline J gene. The V gene's germline CDR1 is SGHTA and CDR2 FQGNSA. The length of the CDR3 is 15 residues. V was cut by 3 bases and J by 9 bases, with 18 bases left in between.

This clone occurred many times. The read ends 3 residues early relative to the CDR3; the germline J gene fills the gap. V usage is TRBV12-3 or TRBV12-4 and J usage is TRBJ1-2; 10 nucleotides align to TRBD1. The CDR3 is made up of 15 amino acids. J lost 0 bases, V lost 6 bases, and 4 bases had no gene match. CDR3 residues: CASRIGTGANYGYTF. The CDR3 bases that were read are TGTGCCAGCAGAATCGGGACAGGGGCTAACTATGGC.

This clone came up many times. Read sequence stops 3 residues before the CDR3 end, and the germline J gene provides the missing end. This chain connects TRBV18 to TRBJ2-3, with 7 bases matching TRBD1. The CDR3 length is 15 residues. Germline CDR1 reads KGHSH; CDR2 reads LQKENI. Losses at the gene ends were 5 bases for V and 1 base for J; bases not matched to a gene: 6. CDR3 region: CASSANRGGTDTQYF. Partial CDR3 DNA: TGTGCCAGCTCAGCTAACAGGGGAGGCACAGATACG.

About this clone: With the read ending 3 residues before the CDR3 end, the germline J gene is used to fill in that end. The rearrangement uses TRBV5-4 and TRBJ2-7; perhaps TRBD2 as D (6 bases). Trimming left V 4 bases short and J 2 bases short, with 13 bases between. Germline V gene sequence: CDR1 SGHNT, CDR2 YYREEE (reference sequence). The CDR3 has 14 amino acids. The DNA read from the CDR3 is TGTGCCAGCAGCCCCCTGGAGGGTACCTACGAG. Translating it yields CASSPLEGTYE. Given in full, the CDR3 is CASSPLEGTYEQYF.

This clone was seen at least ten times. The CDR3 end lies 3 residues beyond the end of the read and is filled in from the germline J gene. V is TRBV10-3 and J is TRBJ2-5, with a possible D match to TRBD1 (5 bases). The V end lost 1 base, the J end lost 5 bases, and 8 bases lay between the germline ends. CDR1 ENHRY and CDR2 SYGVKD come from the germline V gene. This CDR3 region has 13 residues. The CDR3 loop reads CAISEYRLETQYF. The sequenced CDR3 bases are TGTGCCATCAGTGAGTACAGGTTGGAGACC.

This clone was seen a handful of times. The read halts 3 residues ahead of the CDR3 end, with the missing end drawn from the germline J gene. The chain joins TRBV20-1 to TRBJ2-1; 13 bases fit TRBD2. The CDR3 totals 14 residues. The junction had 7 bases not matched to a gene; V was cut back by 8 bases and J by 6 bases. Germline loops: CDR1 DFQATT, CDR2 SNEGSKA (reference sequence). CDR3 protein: CSTTSGRAGNEQFF. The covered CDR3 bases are TGCAGTACAACTAGCGGGAGGGCTGGCAATGAG.

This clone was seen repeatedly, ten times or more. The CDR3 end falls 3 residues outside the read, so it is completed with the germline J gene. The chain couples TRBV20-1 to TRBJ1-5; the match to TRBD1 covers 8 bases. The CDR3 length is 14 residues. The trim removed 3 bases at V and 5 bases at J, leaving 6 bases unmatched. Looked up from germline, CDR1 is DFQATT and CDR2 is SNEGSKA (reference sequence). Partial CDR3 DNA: TGCAGTGCTAGGACAGGGGCACGTCATCAGCCC. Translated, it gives CSARTGARHQP. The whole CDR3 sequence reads CSARTGARHQPQHF.